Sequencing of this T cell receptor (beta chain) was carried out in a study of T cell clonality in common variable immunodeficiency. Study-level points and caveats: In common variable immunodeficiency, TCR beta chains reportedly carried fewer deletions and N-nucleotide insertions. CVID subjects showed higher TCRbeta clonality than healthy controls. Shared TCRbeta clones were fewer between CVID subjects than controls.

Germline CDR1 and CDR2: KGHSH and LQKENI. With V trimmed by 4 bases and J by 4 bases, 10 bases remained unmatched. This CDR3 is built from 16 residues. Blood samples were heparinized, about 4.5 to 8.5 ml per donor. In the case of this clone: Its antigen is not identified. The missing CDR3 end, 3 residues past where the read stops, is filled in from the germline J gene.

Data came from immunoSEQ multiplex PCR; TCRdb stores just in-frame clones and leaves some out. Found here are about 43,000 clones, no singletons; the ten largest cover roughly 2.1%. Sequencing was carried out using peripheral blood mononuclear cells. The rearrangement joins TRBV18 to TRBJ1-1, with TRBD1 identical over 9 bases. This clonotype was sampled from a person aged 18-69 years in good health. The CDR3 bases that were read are TGTGCCAGCTCACGATCATTACAGGGGGCTGGCACTGAA. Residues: CASSRSLQGAGTE. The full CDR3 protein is CASSRSLQGAGTEAFF.